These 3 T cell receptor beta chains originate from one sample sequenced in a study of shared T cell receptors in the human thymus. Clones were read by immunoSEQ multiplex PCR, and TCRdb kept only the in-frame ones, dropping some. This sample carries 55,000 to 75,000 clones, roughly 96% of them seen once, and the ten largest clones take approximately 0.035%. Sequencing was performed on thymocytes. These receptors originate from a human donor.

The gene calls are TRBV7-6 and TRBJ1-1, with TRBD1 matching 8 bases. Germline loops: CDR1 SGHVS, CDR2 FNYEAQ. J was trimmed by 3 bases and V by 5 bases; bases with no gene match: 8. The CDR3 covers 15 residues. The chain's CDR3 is CASSAKDRDDTEAFF. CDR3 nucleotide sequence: TGTGCCAGCAGCGCCAAGGACAGGGATGACACTGAAGCTTTCTTT.

The CDR3 DNA reads TGTGCCAGCAGCTTGGAGGGGCATTGTGGCACAGATACGCAGTATTTT. This gives the protein CASSLEGHCGTDTQYF. The genes are TRBV5-4 and TRBJ2-3; maybe TRBD1 (5 bases). The ends were cut back, 0 bases at V and 1 base at J, with 12 bases in the middle. This CDR3 is 16 amino acids long. CDR1 and CDR2 (germline): SGHNT, YYREEE (reference sequence).

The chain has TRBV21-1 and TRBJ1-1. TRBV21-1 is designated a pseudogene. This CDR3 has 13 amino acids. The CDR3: CASSKAMDTEAFF. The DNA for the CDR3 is TGTGCCAGCAGCAAAGCCATGGACACTGAAGCTTTCTTT.